The T cell receptor (beta chain) described here comes from a study of OX40 agonist ivuxolimab in advanced cancers. General study points: Some nonresponders likewise displayed low normalized T-cell clonal expansion. On average, CD8+ T cells showed a greater number of expanded clones than CD4+. Both CD4+ and CD8+ T cell populations in blood had undergone clonal expansion by week 6 at 0.1 to 3.0 mg/kg.

Per germline, CDR1 SGHRS and CDR2 YFSETQ. CDR3 length equals 13 residues. The germline V and J ends were trimmed by 4 bases and 5 bases, with 13 bases remaining between them. To note about this clone: Antigen specificity is unknown.

Some clones are missing from TCRdb's copy, which holds only in-frame ones; the method was immunoSEQ multiplex PCR. The data show some 38,000 clones, roughly 87% seen once. Blood sampling took place at baseline, cycle 4 day 1, and cycle 7 day 1. The TCR comes from an adult with an advanced solid tumor such as melanoma, head and neck, liver or kidney cancer. The sequencing here drew on CD4+ or CD8+ T cells sorted from blood, taken in a trial of the OX40 agonist ivuxolimab. The chain joins TRBV5-1 to TRBJ2-7; perhaps TRBD1 as D (6 bases). The CDR3 is CASSHRTVNEQYF. The DNA of the CDR3 is TGCGCCAGCAGCCACCGGACAGTCAACGAGCAGTACTTC.